This TCR beta chain was recorded in a study of OX40 agonist ivuxolimab in advanced cancers. Findings and caveats of the study: Among the least clonally expanded were partial responders at 0.1-3.0 mg/kg. Still undetermined is the antigen specificity of the expanded peripheral T cells.

As regards this clone: The antigen is not known.

The CDR3 runs 15 residues. With V trimmed by 1 base and J by 4 bases, 5 bases remained unmatched. Germline CDR1 is SGHTA and CDR2 is FQGNSA. Produced via immunoSEQ multiplex PCR; TCRdb's table is partial and in-frame only. The data contain approximately 70,000 clones, about 91% of them singletons. This chain connects TRBV7-2 to TRBJ1-2, with 8 bases fitting TRBD1. The sequencing here drew on CD4+ or CD8+ T cells sorted from blood, taken in a trial of the OX40 agonist ivuxolimab. This receptor was obtained from an adult with an advanced solid tumor such as melanoma, head and neck, liver or kidney cancer. The CDR3 region is CASSLDEDRAYGYTF. The CDR3 nucleotides read TGTGCCAGCAGCTTAGATGAGGACAGGGCCTATGGCTACACCTTC.